The 2 T cell receptor beta chains below all came from one sample that was sequenced in a study of cytomegalovirus exposure and HLA in healthy donors. A multiplex PCR was run with 60 Vbeta primers and 13 Jbeta primers. Here immunoSEQ multiplex PCR was the method, and the copy in TCRdb shows in-frame clones only, minus some. The sample contains 150,000 or so clones, over 65% of which appear only once. Source material: PBMCs. All receptors derive from a man aged 35 to 55 in good health and CMV-seropositive.

This clone has only a few counts. The rearrangement joins TRBV6-6 to TRBJ1-2; 8 positions agree with TRBD1. The CDR3 extends over 14 amino acids. With V trimmed by 5 bases and J by 4 bases, 6 bases remained unmatched. Germline CDR1 and CDR2: MNHNY and SVGAGI (reference sequence). CDR3 amino acids: CASSPGGVGYGYTF. The CDR3 DNA is TGTGCCAGCAGTCCAGGGGGCGTGGGCTATGGCTACACCTTC.

This clone was counted between two and nine times. The chain has TRBV5-4 and TRBJ1-2; no firm D call. In germline, CDR1 is SGHNT, CDR2 YYREEE (reference sequence). The CDR3 covers 15 residues. V lost 4 bases and J 6 bases, leaving 19 bases between the germline ends. CDR3 amino acids: CASSPGFSRSDGYTF. The CDR3 bases are TGTGCCAGCAGCCCAGGATTCTCTCGATCGGATGGCTACACCTTC.